Each of the 27 T cell receptor beta chains below was sequenced from the same sample in a study of T cells after posttransplantation cyclophosphamide. The repertoire was sequenced with immunoSEQ multiplex PCR; TCRdb's copy has only in-frame clones and lacks some. The table includes 30,000 to 45,000 clones, more than 70% detected once. Busulfan-fludarabine conditioning, marrow transplant, and cyclophosphamide on days +3 and +4 were administered. Sequencing was performed on CD4+ T cells sorted from blood, taken 1,700 to 2,000 days after a stem cell transplant with posttransplant cyclophosphamide. Every receptor here comes from a female patient in her 40s who received an allogeneic stem cell transplant from a related donor, was CMV-positive, and had no GVHD. Part of the T cells may come from the graft donor.

The V call is TRBV7-2, the J call TRBJ2-2; D remains unclear. Per germline, CDR1 SGHTA and CDR2 FQGNSA. This CDR3 has 14 residues. Trimming pared 4 bases from V and 2 bases from J, leaving 8 bases between. CDR3 DNA sequence: TGTGCCAGCAGCTATAGCCCCAACACCGGGGAGCTGTTTTTT. Translating it yields CASSYSPNTGELFF.

Here the CDR3 reads CASSLRAAPGYEQYF. The CDR3 bases are TGTGCCAGCAGCTTAAGGGCAGCCCCTGGATACGAGCAGTACTTC. The rearrangement links TRBV7-3 to TRBJ2-7; D is uncertain. V lost 1 base and J lost 4, with 14 bases in between. The germline V gene encodes CDR1 SGHTA and CDR2 FQGTGA. CDR3 length equals 15 residues.

The V gene is TRBV7-2, the J gene TRBJ2-5, with 8 bases matching TRBD1. V was pared by 5 bases and J by 2 bases, with 7 bases of the junction left unmatched. Germline-derived CDR1 and CDR2 are SGHTA and FQGNSA. This CDR3 comprises 15 residues. The CDR3 sequence is CASSLYRGRQETQYF. In DNA, the CDR3 is TGTGCCAGCAGCCTTTACAGGGGGAGGCAAGAGACCCAGTACTTC.

This chain connects TRBV27 to TRBJ1-3; TRBD1 matches 7 bases. The CDR3 contains 15 residues. Germline CDR1 MNHEY, CDR2 SMNVEV (reference sequence). J lost 0 bases, V lost 8 bases, and 7 bases had no gene match. CDR3 coding DNA: TGTGCCAGCTCGAAATACAGGGGCTCTGGAAACACCATATATTTT. Protein: CASSKYRGSGNTIYF.

V and J are TRBV5-1 and TRBJ2-2, with 8 bases matching TRBD2. The germline V gene has CDR1 SGHRS and CDR2 YFSETQ. This CDR3 has 16 amino acids. V gave up 1 base and J gave up 6 bases; unmatched junction bases: 8. The CDR3 reads CASSLRGGSIPGELFF. The CDR3 bases are TGCGCCAGCAGCTTGCGGGGGGGTAGCATCCCCGGGGAGCTGTTTTTT. The full variable domain, with the rest looked up from reference TRBV5-1 and TRBJ2-2, is KAGVTQTPRYLIKTRGQQVTLSCSPISGHRSVSWYQQTPGQGLQFLFEYFSETQRNKGNFPGRFSGRQFSNSRSEMNVSTLELGDSALYLCASSLRGGSIPGELFFGEGSRLTVL.

This clone has only one observation. The chain joins TRBV25-1 to TRBJ2-7; D is possibly TRBD1 (6 bases). There are 13 residues in the CDR3. The germline V gene has CDR1 MGHDK and CDR2 SYGVNS. Trimming took 3 bases from V and 6 from J, leaving 12 bases between them. DNA for the CDR3: TGTGCCAGCAGTGATAGGGGGTACGGCGAGCAGTACTTC. It encodes CASSDRGYGEQYF.

A remark on this clone: One junction end does not reproduce the germline sequence, and a read error may be involved. The gene calls are TRBV7-2 and TRBJ2-3; D gene unclear. CDR3 length equals 12 residues. Germline V gives CDR1 SGHTA, CDR2 FQGNSA. The CDR3 bases are TGTGCCAGCAGCCAGAGGTCGACCGCCACGAATTTT. Its protein product is CASSQRSTATNF.

V gene TRBV5-1 combines with J gene TRBJ2-7; tentatively, D is TRBD1 (6 bases). Germline loops: CDR1 SGHRS, CDR2 YFSETQ. This CDR3 has 15 residues. The V end lost 2 bases, the J end lost 6 bases, and 18 bases lay between the germline ends. In nucleotides, the CDR3 is TGCGCCAGCAGCTTAAAGCAGGTAGGGGGTTTCGAGCAGTACTTC. Residues: CASSLKQVGGFEQYF. Supplemented by reference TRBV5-1 and TRBJ2-7, the full variable domain reads KAGVTQTPRYLIKTRGQQVTLSCSPISGHRSVSWYQQTPGQGLQFLFEYFSETQRNKGNFPGRFSGRQFSNSRSEMNVSTLELGDSALYLCASSLKQVGGFEQYFGPGTRLTVT.

The chain couples TRBV4-1 to TRBJ1-5, with 7 bases matching TRBD1. The CDR3 has 17 residues. Germline V gives CDR1 MGHRA, CDR2 YSYEKL. V was clipped by 1 base and J by 6 bases; unmatched bases: 12. The CDR3 sequence is CASSQGGRQGAIQPQHF. In DNA form, the CDR3 reads TGCGCCAGCAGCCAAGGGGGAAGACAGGGAGCGATTCAGCCCCAGCATTTT.

The J gene is TRBJ2-4, the V gene TRBV19, with TRBD1 as a possible D gene (5 bases). The CDR3 loop spans 13 amino acids. Between the trimmed V and J ends, which lost 9 bases and 0 bases, there was a span of 9 bases. Germline CDR1 LNHDA, CDR2 SQIVND (reference sequence). This CDR3 reads CASTGLAKNIQYF. The CDR3 DNA reads as TGTGCCAGCACAGGTCTAGCCAAAAACATTCAGTACTTC.

The chain carries TRBV28 and TRBJ2-7; 7 nucleotides match TRBD1. Germline CDR1 is MDHEN and CDR2 is SYDVKM. Trimming removed 2 bases from V and 4 bases from J; junction bases left unmatched: 17. CDR3 length: 18 amino acids. This chain's CDR3 is CASSLDTGAVLLVYEQYF. In DNA, the CDR3 is TGTGCCAGCAGTTTAGATACAGGGGCGGTGTTATTGGTATACGAGCAGTACTTC.

V and J are TRBV4-1 and TRBJ2-7, with TRBD1 as a possible D gene (5 bases). CDR1 and CDR2 (germline): MGHRA, YSYEKL. V was trimmed by 0 bases and J by 6 bases, leaving 12 bases between them. The CDR3 is 14 amino acids. The CDR3 region is CASSQDSSQGEQYF. In DNA form, the CDR3 reads TGCGCCAGCAGCCAAGATTCTTCCCAGGGCGAGCAGTACTTC.

This chain links TRBV29-1 with TRBJ1-1; D possibly corresponds to TRBD1 (5 bases). CDR1 is SQVTM and CDR2 is ANQGSEA in the germline V gene. CDR3 length equals 15 residues. V was cut by 4 bases and J by 2 bases, with 17 bases left in between. The DNA for the CDR3 is TGCAGCGTTGTTTCAGGGTTTCTACATAACACTGAAGCTTTCTTT. It codes for CSVVSGFLHNTEAFF.

The CDR3 DNA sequence: TGTGCCAGCAGCAGTAGCGGGGCCGCCCCCGAGCAGTACTTC. It is translated as CASSSSGAAPEQYF. This chain links TRBV9 with TRBJ2-7; 8 bases are a match to TRBD2. V lost 4 bases and J lost 6; bases outside the gene matches: 9. CDR1 SGDLS and CDR2 YYNGEE come from the germline V gene. This CDR3 has 14 residues.

The chain joins TRBV13 to TRBJ2-1; 10 bases match TRBD2. Germline CDR1 reads PRHDT; CDR2 reads FYEKMQ (reference sequence). After removal of 5 bases from V and 5 bases from J, the junction contained 12 bases not matched to a gene. The CDR3 runs to 17 residues. CDR3 nucleotide sequence: TGTGCCAGCAGCGTGTCGGGGCTAGCGGGGGTTAACAATGAGCAGTTCTTC. This translates into CASSVSGLAGVNNEQFF.

As for this clone: One end of the junction fails to match germline, which may point to a read error. The V and J genes are TRBV4-1 and TRBJ2-7; TRBD1 aligns across 9 bases. The CDR3 is 16 residues long. Germline V gene sequence: CDR1 MGHRA, CDR2 YSYEKL. The DNA of the CDR3 is TGCGCCAGCAGCCAAGTTTTAGGGACAGGGCCCGCCGAGCAGTGCTTC. It codes for CASSQVLGTGPAEQCF.

The chain carries TRBV13 and TRBJ1-6; 10 nucleotides line up with TRBD1. CDR1 and CDR2 (germline): PRHDT, FYEKMQ (reference sequence). The CDR3 length is 14 residues. J lost 10 bases, V lost 7 bases, and 7 bases had no gene match. The CDR3 DNA follows: TGTGCCAGCACCCTGGGACAGGGGAACTCACCCCTCCACTTT. Amino acid sequence: CASTLGQGNSPLHF.

The chain uses TRBV5-6 and TRBJ1-4; 10 bases are a match to TRBD1. The CDR3 consists of 16 residues. Germline assignment: CDR1 SGHDT and CDR2 YYEEEE. Trimming removed 0 bases from V and 8 bases from J; junction bases left unmatched: 7. The CDR3 nucleotides are TGTGCCAGCAGCTTGGGATGGACAGGGGGAAAGGAAAAACTGTTTTTT. Amino acid sequence: CASSLGWTGGKEKLFF.

The chain has TRBV5-6 and TRBJ2-5; 8 bases line up with TRBD1. The V gene end was trimmed by 4 bases and the J gene end by 1 base; junction bases not matched to a gene: 6. CDR1 and CDR2 (germline): SGHDT, YYEEEE. This CDR3 contains 15 residues. The CDR3 DNA is TGTGCCAGCAGCATCACCGGGACAGGCCAAGAGACCCAGTACTTC. Residues: CASSITGTGQETQYF. The whole variable domain, filled in from reference TRBV5-6 and TRBJ2-5, reads DAGVTQSPTHLIKTRGQQVTLRCSPKSGHDTVSWYQQALGQGPQFIFQYYEEEERQRGNFPDRFSGHQFPNYSSELNVNALLLGDSALYLCASSITGTGQETQYFGPGTRLLVL.

Written as DNA, the CDR3 is TGTGCCACCAGCTCGTTGAAGAGAAGCTATGGCTACACCTTC. Residues: CATSSLKRSYGYTF. This chain connects TRBV15 to TRBJ1-2; no clear D gene. This CDR3 is built from 14 residues. The V end was cut by 5 bases, the J end by 4 bases, with 14 bases between. Germline CDR1 reads LNHNV; CDR2 reads YYDKDF (reference sequence).

The chain combines TRBV4-2 with TRBJ2-2, with TRBD2 identical over 8 bases. The junction had 3 bases not matched to a gene; V was cut back by 5 bases and J by 4 bases. The CDR3 spans 14 residues. The germline V gene encodes CDR1 LGHNA and CDR2 YNFKEQ. The DNA for the CDR3 is TGTGCCAGCAGCGCGACTAGCGCCACCGGGGAGCTGTTTTTT. Its protein is CASSATSATGELFF.

Here the CDR3 DNA reads TGTGCCAGCAGCTCCGCCCCTGGACAGTCAGCTTATGGCTACACCTTC. This gives the protein CASSSAPGQSAYGYTF. The chain couples TRBV7-2 to TRBJ1-2, with D possibly matching TRBD1 (6 bases). CDR1 is SGHTA and CDR2 is FQGNSA in the germline V gene. Trimming left V 4 bases short and J 5 bases short, with 20 bases between. The CDR3 loop spans 16 amino acids.

The gene calls are TRBV28 and TRBJ1-1; D not certain. The CDR3 is made up of 15 amino acids. With 2 bases removed from V and 7 bases from J, the gap between germline ends came to 17 bases. Germline-derived CDR1 and CDR2 are MDHEN and SYDVKM. Here the CDR3 reads CASSLMAAPRNEAFF. The CDR3 DNA reads TGTGCCAGCAGTTTAATGGCGGCCCCGAGGAATGAAGCTTTCTTT.

The rearrangement links TRBV28 to TRBJ2-3, with TRBD2 matching 7 bases. V trimming: 5 bases; J trimming: 2 bases; junction bases outside the gene matches: 13. CDR1 is MDHEN, CDR2 SYDVKM, per germline. The CDR3 contains 17 residues. CDR3 sequence (DNA): TGTGCCAGCAGTATCATTAGCGGGCGCCCCTACACAGATACGCAGTATTTT. Amino acid sequence: CASSIISGRPYTDTQYF. Full variable domain (remainder filled in from reference TRBV28 and TRBJ2-3): DVKVTQSSRYLVKRTGEKVFLECVQDMDHENMFWYRQDPGLGLRLIYFSYDVKMKEKGDIPEGYSVSREKKERFSLILESASTNQTSMYLCASSIISGRPYTDTQYFGPGTRLTVL.

The rearrangement links TRBV7-7 to TRBJ2-3; 9 bases match TRBD1. Germline CDR1 is SSHAT and CDR2 is FNYEAQ (reference sequence). This CDR3 region has 17 residues. Germline trimming cut 2 bases from V and 2 bases from J; bases unmatched to any gene: 8. The CDR3 region is CASSLSPRTGATDTQYF. As DNA, the CDR3 is TGTGCCAGCAGCTTAAGTCCCAGGACAGGGGCCACAGATACGCAGTATTTT.

This clone showed up just a few times. This chain links TRBV7-2 with TRBJ1-2; 7 bases map to TRBD1. This CDR3 is 17 amino acids long. Trimming took 6 bases from V and 0 from J; bases not matched to a gene: 13. CDR1 and CDR2 (germline): SGHTA, FQGNSA. The CDR3 reads CASRSQLAGGTNYGYTF. The CDR3 DNA reads as TGTGCCAGCAGATCCCAGCTTGCAGGGGGAACTAACTATGGCTACACCTTC.

The chain couples TRBV5-1 to TRBJ2-7, with 8 positions matching TRBD2. This CDR3 is 17 amino acids long. The V gene end was trimmed by 4 bases and the J gene end by 4 bases; junction bases not matched to a gene: 16. The germline gives CDR1 SGHRS, CDR2 YFSETQ. CDR3 DNA: TGCGCCAGCAGCCCCCGAAGGGGTAGCGGGGAATGGTACGAGCAGTACTTC. This translates into CASSPRRGSGEWYEQYF.